The 10 T cell receptor beta chains in this list originate from one sample, sequenced in a study of shared clonotypes between healthy human individuals (dated by TCRdb to the early 2020s). Library construction relied on the immunoSEQ multiplex PCR assay. TCRdb obtained this table from immuneACCESS and retained in-frame rearrangements with V and J assigned. These tables miss some clones; where compared with another copy, unresolved V genes account for less than half of the shortfall, and the remainder is unexplained. This sample is represented by 2 million to 3 million clones; 93% of them were singletons. The top ten constitute 0.35% to 0.45% of the sample. Input material: naive CD4+ T cells from PBMCs. Per the publication, the cell subset or site label means: CD45RA+ positively selected. The receptors stem from a man aged 18-30 years in good health. Some clones in this sample may be carry-over from other donors' samples.

The chain couples TRBV9 to TRBJ2-3; 10 nucleotides agree with TRBD2. Germline V gene sequence: CDR1 SGDLS, CDR2 YYNGEE. J was trimmed by 0 bases and V by 3 bases; bases with no gene match: 10. The CDR3 totals 18 residues. DNA of the CDR3: TGTGCCAGCAGCGGGAGACAGGGGACTAGCGATAGCACAGATACGCAGTATTTT. This translates into CASSGRQGTSDSTDTQYF.

This chain joins TRBV4-1 and TRBJ1-4; 9 bases are shared with TRBD1. Unmatched junction bases numbered 6, after V lost 4 bases and J lost 6 bases. Germline lookup yields CDR1 MGHRA and CDR2 YSYEKL. This CDR3 region has 15 residues. The chain's CDR3 is CASSRPGTGYEKLFF. As DNA, the CDR3 is TGCGCCAGCAGCCGCCCCGGGACAGGGTATGAAAAACTGTTTTTT.

This clone was seen once. This specimen includes other DNA sequences encoding the same CDR3. The chain carries TRBV2 and TRBJ2-5; 9 positions agree with TRBD1. The CDR3 consists of 14 residues. V lost 6 bases and J lost 2; bases outside the gene matches: 4. Per the germline V gene, CDR1 is SNHLY and CDR2 is FYNNEI. Here the CDR3 DNA reads TGTGCCAGCAGGGCAGGACAGGGGCAAGAGACCCAGTACTTC. Its protein product is CASRAGQGQETQYF. Variable domain in full (rest from reference TRBV2 and TRBJ2-5): EPEVTQTPSHQVTQMGQEVILRCVPISNHLYFYWYRQILGQKVEFLVSFYNNEISEKSEIFDDQFSVERPDGSNFTLKIRSTKLEDSAMYFCASRAGQGQETQYFGPGTRLLVL.

About this clone: The same CDR3 also results from other DNA sequences found in this sample. The J gene is TRBJ1-5, the V gene TRBV9, with D perhaps TRBD1 (5 bases). Trimming cost V 0 bases and J 5 bases, with 9 bases left between them. The CDR3 consists of 14 residues. Germline V CDR1 and CDR2: SGDLS, YYNGEE. Written as DNA, the CDR3 is TGTGCCAGCAGCGTAGTCGGGGGGGATCAGCCCCAGCATTTT. Translating gives CASSVVGGDQPQHF. The full variable domain, in which reference TRBV9 and TRBJ1-5 provide the parts outside the CDR3, is DSGVTQTPKHLITATGQRVTLRCSPRSGDLSVYWYQQSLDQGLQFLIQYYNGEERAKGNILERFSAQQFPDLHSELNLSSLELGDSALYFCASSVVGGDQPQHFGDGTRLSIL.

The rearrangement links TRBV10-3 to TRBJ2-1; the match to TRBD2 covers 11 bases. In germline, CDR1 is ENHRY, CDR2 SYGVKD. V lost 2 bases to trimming and J lost 7 bases; unmatched junction nucleotides: 16. This CDR3 is 19 amino acids long. CDR3 DNA sequence: TGTGCCATCAGTGAGGGATTGGGACTAGCGGTTCCGCGGGGGAATGAGCAGTTCTTC. It encodes CAISEGLGLAVPRGNEQFF.

The chain employs TRBV9 and TRBJ2-1; either TRBD1 or TRBD2 may fit D (6 bases each). This CDR3 has 15 amino acids. V was shortened by 6 bases and J by 0 bases, with 13 bases between the two germline ends. Germline V gives CDR1 SGDLS, CDR2 YYNGEE. The CDR3 spells CASTKGGNSYNEQFF. The CDR3 bases are TGTGCCAGCACGAAAGGGGGGAACTCCTACAATGAGCAGTTCTTC.

V gene TRBV5-6 combines with J gene TRBJ2-7; D may be TRBD2 (6 bases). This CDR3 spans 16 amino acids. V was cut by 1 base and J by 3 bases, with 17 bases left in between. Looked up from germline, CDR1 is SGHDT and CDR2 is YYEEEE. CDR3 in DNA: TGTGCCAGCAGCTTGCGTAGGGACTGGCCCGACTACGAGCAGTACTTC. It is translated as CASSLRRDWPDYEQYF.

The rearrangement uses TRBV7-6 and TRBJ2-6; 11 bases match TRBD2. The J segment lost 1 base and the V segment lost 1 base, leaving 9 bases of the junction unmatched. The CDR3 has 20 amino acids. Germline loops: CDR1 SGHVS, CDR2 FNYEAQ. CDR3 sequence reads: CASSLGRLAGGYSGANVLTF. Here the CDR3 DNA reads TGTGCCAGCAGCTTAGGTCGGCTAGCGGGAGGCTATTCTGGGGCCAACGTCCTGACTTTC.

The V call is TRBV5-1, the J call TRBJ2-7; D is ambiguous. The germline V gene encodes CDR1 SGHRS and CDR2 YFSETQ. The CDR3 runs 16 residues. The V end lost 0 bases, the J end lost 6 bases, and 19 bases lay between the germline ends. CDR3 DNA sequence: TGCGCCAGCAGCTTGGGCCCTCGGGCGGAAATGAGCGAGCAGTACTTC. It specifies CASSLGPRAEMSEQYF.

This sequence joins TRBV5-1 and TRBJ2-6; D call uncertain. CDR3 size: 17 residues. Germline V gene data show CDR1 as SGHRS and CDR2 as YFSETQ. Trimming took 3 bases from V and 1 from J, leaving 14 bases between them. CDR3 DNA sequence: TGCGCCAGCAGCTCCCTACCGCGATTATCTGGGGCCAACGTCCTGACTTTC. Protein product: CASSSLPRLSGANVLTF. Filled out from reference TRBV5-1 and TRBJ2-6, the complete variable domain reads KAGVTQTPRYLIKTRGQQVTLSCSPISGHRSVSWYQQTPGQGLQFLFEYFSETQRNKGNFPGRFSGRQFSNSRSEMNVSTLELGDSALYLCASSSLPRLSGANVLTFGAGSRLTVL.